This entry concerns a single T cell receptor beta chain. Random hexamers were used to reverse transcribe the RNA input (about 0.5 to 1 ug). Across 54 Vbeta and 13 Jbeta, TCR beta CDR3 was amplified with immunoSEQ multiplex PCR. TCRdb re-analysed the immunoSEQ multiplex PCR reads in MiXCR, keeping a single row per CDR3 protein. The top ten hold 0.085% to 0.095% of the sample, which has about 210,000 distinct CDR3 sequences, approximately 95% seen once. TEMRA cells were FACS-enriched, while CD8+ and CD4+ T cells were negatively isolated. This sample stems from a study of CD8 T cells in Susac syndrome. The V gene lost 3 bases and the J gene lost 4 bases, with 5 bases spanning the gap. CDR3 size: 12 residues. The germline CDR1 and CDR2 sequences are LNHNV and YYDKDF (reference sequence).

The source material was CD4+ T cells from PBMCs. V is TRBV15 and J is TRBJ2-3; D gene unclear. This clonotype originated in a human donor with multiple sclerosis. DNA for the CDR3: TGTGCCACCAGCAGGGGCGCAGATACGCAGTATTTT. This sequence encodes CATSRGADTQYF.